This T cell receptor beta chain was documented in a study of T cell responses to AZD1222 COVID-19 vaccine. The germline CDR1 and CDR2 sequences are MGHDK and SYGVNS. V was trimmed by 5 bases and J by 3 bases, leaving 10 bases between them. The CDR3 runs to 13 residues. The assay was immunoSEQ multiplex PCR, and TCRdb's table has in-frame clones only and misses some. The sample shows some 150,000 clones, more than 85% of them seen only once. About this clone itself: No antigen is known for it.

Findings and limits, study-wide: It should be noted that donors were predominantly white British and more often female, and clonal diversity was possibly underestimated.

The specimen comprised peripheral blood, sampled 28 days after the second AZD1222 dose. The chain employs TRBV25-1 and TRBJ1-2; D is undetermined. The source of this sequence is an adult who received the AZD1222 COVID-19 vaccine. The CDR3 bases are TGTGCCAGCAGTTCAGAATTTGACTATGGCTACACCTTC. Protein sequence: CASSSEFDYGYTF.